The 22 T cell receptor beta chains below all came from one sample that was sequenced in a study of cytomegalovirus exposure and HLA in healthy donors. Measured with immunoSEQ multiplex PCR; TCRdb has only the in-frame clones, and not every one. The repertoire holds approximately 150,000 clones, with almost 85% as singletons. Sequenced material: PBMCs. Receptor source: a man aged 25-45 years in good health and CMV-seropositive.

The V call is TRBV30, the J call TRBJ2-1; 7 nucleotides align to TRBD2. The CDR3 runs 15 residues. The germline V gene has CDR1 GTSNPN and CDR2 SVGIG (reference sequence). The trim removed 4 bases at V and 7 bases at J, leaving 13 bases unmatched. The CDR3 reads CAWTAGEGPLNEQFF. The CDR3 DNA sequence: TGTGCCTGGACGGCGGGAGAGGGTCCCTTGAATGAGCAGTTCTTC.

V gene TRBV6-5 combines with J gene TRBJ2-3, with D perhaps TRBD1 (5 bases). V was pared by 4 bases and J by 4 bases, with 15 bases between. The germline CDR1 and CDR2 sequences are MNHEY and SVGAGI. The CDR3 sequence is 15 residues long. The CDR3 bases are TGTGCCAGCAGTTGGGGTGGCAGGGTCCCAGATACGCAGTATTTT. Translation: CASSWGGRVPDTQYF.

This clone was found once. The J gene is TRBJ2-7, the V gene TRBV5-4, with a possible D match to TRBD2 (6 bases). CDR1 is SGHNT, CDR2 YYREEE, per germline (reference sequence). This CDR3 is built from 16 residues. Trimming took off 0 bases at V and 1 base at J, with 14 bases between the two ends. DNA for the CDR3: TGTGCCAGCAGCTTGGCACGGGCTAGCGATTCCTACGAGCAGTACTTC. The encoded protein is CASSLARASDSYEQYF.

The chain carries TRBV25-1 and TRBJ2-2; TRBD2 might be the D (5 bases). Germline V CDR1 and CDR2: MGHDK, SYGVNS. The CDR3 is 13 residues long. Trimming stripped 5 bases from V and 7 bases from J, with 11 bases between. CDR3 region: CASSLLAGGELFF. The CDR3, as DNA: TGTGCCAGCAGTCTCCTAGCCGGCGGGGAGCTGTTTTTT.

The chain combines TRBV30 with TRBJ1-1, with D perhaps TRBD1 (5 bases). Trimming took 0 bases from V and 1 from J, leaving 21 bases between them. The germline V gene encodes CDR1 GTSNPN and CDR2 SVGIG (reference sequence). The CDR3 covers 18 residues. CDR3 sequence reads: CAWSVLSLRAGKNTEAFF. The CDR3 DNA reads TGTGCCTGGAGTGTACTTTCCCTTCGGGCAGGGAAGAACACTGAAGCTTTCTTT.

This sequence joins TRBV5-6 and TRBJ2-1; 8 nucleotides match TRBD1. The V gene's germline CDR1 is SGHDT and CDR2 YYEEEE. The V gene end was trimmed by 2 bases and the J gene end by 9 bases; junction bases not matched to a gene: 13. The CDR3 length is 16 residues. The CDR3: CASSFKYGTGNAEQFF. The DNA for the CDR3 is TGTGCCAGCAGCTTCAAATACGGGACAGGTAACGCTGAGCAGTTCTTC.

This clone showed up just once. The chain recombines TRBV7-9 with TRBJ2-5; 9 bases map to TRBD2. The germline CDR1 and CDR2 sequences are SEHNR and FQNEAQ (reference sequence). The trim removed 9 bases at V and 1 base at J, leaving 6 bases unmatched. CDR3 size: 14 residues. The CDR3 loop reads CASRRSGGQETQYF. DNA of the CDR3: TGTGCCAGTAGACGTAGCGGGGGCCAAGAGACCCAGTACTTC.

The chain carries TRBV9 and TRBJ2-4; D may be TRBD1 (6 bases). This CDR3 region has 13 residues. Trimming stripped 3 bases from V and 8 bases from J, with 12 bases between. Per the germline V gene, CDR1 is SGDLS and CDR2 is YYNGEE. The CDR3 here is CASSAGQTDIQYF. As DNA, the CDR3 is TGTGCCAGCAGCGCCGGACAGACGGACATTCAGTACTTC.

The chain links TRBV9 to TRBJ2-2; TRBD2 matches 9 bases. The CDR3 extends over 15 amino acids. Per the germline V gene, CDR1 is SGDLS and CDR2 is YYNGEE. V dropped 2 bases and J dropped 1; count of bases not matched to a gene: 0. The chain's CDR3 is CASSVSGGNTGELFF. Written as DNA, the CDR3 is TGTGCCAGCAGCGTTAGCGGGGGGAACACCGGGGAGCTGTTTTTT.

J is TRBJ2-7 and V is TRBV7-6, with TRBD2 matching 11 bases. CDR3 size: 15 residues. Germline V gene data show CDR1 as SGHVS and CDR2 as FNYEAQ. J gave up 0 bases and V 4 bases, and 2 bases lay outside the gene matches. The CDR3: CASSSSGGSSYEQYF. The CDR3 bases are TGTGCCAGCAGCTCTAGCGGGGGGAGCTCCTACGAGCAGTACTTC.

This clone appeared a few times. The chain is built from TRBV2 and TRBJ1-5, with D maybe TRBD1 (5 bases). The CDR3 is made up of 15 amino acids. The V gene's germline CDR1 is SNHLY and CDR2 FYNNEI. The V gene lost 9 bases and the J gene lost 1 base, with 16 bases spanning the gap. The DNA for the CDR3 is TGTGCCAGTAAAGACAGAGGTGTAAGCAATCAGCCCCAGCATTTT. It specifies CASKDRGVSNQPQHF.

Here the CDR3 DNA reads TGTGCCAGCAGCCGGACAGGTGGTTCCGCCGGGGAGCTGTTTTTT. Its translation is CASSRTGGSAGELFF. The V and J genes are TRBV27 and TRBJ2-2; the match to TRBD1 covers 7 bases. Germline CDR1 is MNHEY and CDR2 is SMNVEV (reference sequence). The CDR3 spans 15 residues. Trimming took 6 bases from V and 6 from J; bases not matched to a gene: 10.

This clone was seen a few times. The rearrangement uses TRBV11-3 and TRBJ2-1; 13 bases agree with TRBD2. Unmatched junction bases numbered 5, after V lost 3 bases and J lost 6 bases. This CDR3 is 16 amino acids long. Per germline, CDR1 SGHNT and CDR2 YENEEA. The CDR3: CASSLAGTSGTNEQFF. DNA for the CDR3: TGTGCCAGCAGCTTGGCCGGGACTAGCGGGACCAATGAGCAGTTCTTC.

This clone has just one count. V usage is TRBV7-3 and J usage is TRBJ1-2; 7 nucleotides align to TRBD1. V shed 1 base and J 4 bases; nucleotides not matched to a gene: 18. From germline, CDR1 is SGHTA and CDR2 FQGTGA. The CDR3 sequence is 19 residues long. CDR3 bases: TGTGCCAGCAGCTTAAATCCCGGAGGGGACAGCCCTTTGGGCTATGGCTACACCTTC. Protein sequence: CASSLNPGGDSPLGYGYTF.

V and J are TRBV27 and TRBJ2-1, with 12 positions matching TRBD2. The CDR3 consists of 17 residues. Looked up from germline, CDR1 is MNHEY and CDR2 is SMNVEV (reference sequence). J was trimmed by 7 bases and V by 4 bases; bases with no gene match: 11. The CDR3 protein is CASSSLRLAGVRNEQFF. The CDR3 bases are TGTGCCAGCAGTTCCCTAAGACTAGCGGGAGTGAGAAATGAGCAGTTCTTC.

In this sample, this clone turned up once. The chain recombines TRBV30 with TRBJ2-7, with a possible D match to TRBD2 (5 bases). There are 17 residues in the CDR3. Trimming took 0 bases from V and 2 from J, leaving 20 bases between them. Germline CDR1 and CDR2: GTSNPN and SVGIG (reference sequence). The CDR3 protein is CAWSVPLRVGIAYEQYF. The DNA for the CDR3 is TGTGCCTGGAGTGTACCTTTACGTGTCGGGATAGCCTACGAGCAGTACTTC.

V is TRBV4-3 and J is TRBJ2-5, with D possibly being TRBD1 (6 bases). The ends were cut back, 4 bases at V and 0 bases at J, with 12 bases in the middle. Germline lookup yields CDR1 LGHNA and CDR2 YSLEER. The CDR3 has 15 amino acids. The CDR3 region is CASSPTGTYQETQYF. The CDR3 coding sequence is TGCGCCAGCAGCCCGACAGGAACGTACCAAGAGACCCAGTACTTC.

The rearrangement uses TRBV7-9 and TRBJ2-7; D possibly corresponds to TRBD2 (5 bases). V was shortened by 6 bases and J by 2 bases, with 14 bases between the two germline ends. The CDR3 has 14 amino acids. Germline-derived CDR1 and CDR2 are SEHNR and FQNEAQ (reference sequence). The CDR3, as DNA: TGTGCCAGCAGTCCCGAGGGATATGCCTACGAGCAGTACTTC. Translated, it gives CASSPEGYAYEQYF.

CDR3 in DNA: TGTGCCAGCGGAAGGGGGAGTAACGAGCAGTACTTC. Amino acids: CASGRGSNEQYF. The chain links TRBV6-5 to TRBJ2-7; D possibly corresponds to TRBD1 (6 bases). The CDR3 covers 12 residues. The germline CDR1 and CDR2 sequences are MNHEY and SVGAGI. V gave up 8 bases and J gave up 5 bases, with 13 bases separating them.

CDR3 DNA sequence: TGTGCCAGCAGTGAAAGCGGCCGGAGGAGTGGTGGCTACACCTTC. Its protein is CASSESGRRSGGYTF. The chain uses TRBV2 and TRBJ1-2; D remains unclear. The CDR3 length is 15 residues. V lost 2 bases, J lost 7 bases, and 17 bases lay in between. Germline-derived CDR1 and CDR2 are SNHLY and FYNNEI. Together with reference TRBV2 and TRBJ1-2, the CDR3 gives the full variable domain: EPEVTQTPSHQVTQMGQEVILRCVPISNHLYFYWYRQILGQKVEFLVSFYNNEISEKSEIFDDQFSVERPDGSNFTLKIRSTKLEDSAMYFCASSESGRRSGGYTFGSGTRLTVV.

This clone was observed a few times. The V call is TRBV9, the J call TRBJ1-3; D uncertain. Trimming shortened V by 3 bases and J by 7 bases, and 8 bases separated the two germline ends. Germline assignment: CDR1 SGDLS and CDR2 YYNGEE. The CDR3 spans 12 residues. CDR3 nucleotide sequence: TGTGCCAGCAGCGAGTCGGGGAACACCATATATTTT. Translated: CASSESGNTIYF.

The chain employs TRBV30 and TRBJ1-4, with a weak D call TRBD1 (5 bases). Germline values: CDR1 GTSNPN, CDR2 SVGIG (reference sequence). Trimming stripped 5 bases from V and 3 bases from J, with 10 bases between. The CDR3 length is 13 residues. In DNA, the CDR3 is TGTGCCTGGGCGACAGAATCTAATGAAAAACTGTTTTTT. This codes for CAWATESNEKLFF.